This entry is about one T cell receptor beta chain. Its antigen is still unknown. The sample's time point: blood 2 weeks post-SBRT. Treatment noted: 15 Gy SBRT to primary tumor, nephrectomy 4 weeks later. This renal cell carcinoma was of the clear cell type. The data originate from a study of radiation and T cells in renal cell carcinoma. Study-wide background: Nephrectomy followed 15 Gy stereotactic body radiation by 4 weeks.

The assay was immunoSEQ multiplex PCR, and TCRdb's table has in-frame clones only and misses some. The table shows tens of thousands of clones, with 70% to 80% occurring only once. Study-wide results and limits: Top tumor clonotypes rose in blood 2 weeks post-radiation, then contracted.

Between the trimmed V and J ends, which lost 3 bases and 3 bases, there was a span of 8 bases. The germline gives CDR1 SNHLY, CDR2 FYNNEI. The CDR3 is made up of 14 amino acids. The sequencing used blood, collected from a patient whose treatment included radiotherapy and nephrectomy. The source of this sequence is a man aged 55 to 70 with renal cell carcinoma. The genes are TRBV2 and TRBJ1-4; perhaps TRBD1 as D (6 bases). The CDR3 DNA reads TGTGCCAGCAGTGATTGGGGGCCTAATGAAAAACTGTTTTTT. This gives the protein CASSDWGPNEKLFF.